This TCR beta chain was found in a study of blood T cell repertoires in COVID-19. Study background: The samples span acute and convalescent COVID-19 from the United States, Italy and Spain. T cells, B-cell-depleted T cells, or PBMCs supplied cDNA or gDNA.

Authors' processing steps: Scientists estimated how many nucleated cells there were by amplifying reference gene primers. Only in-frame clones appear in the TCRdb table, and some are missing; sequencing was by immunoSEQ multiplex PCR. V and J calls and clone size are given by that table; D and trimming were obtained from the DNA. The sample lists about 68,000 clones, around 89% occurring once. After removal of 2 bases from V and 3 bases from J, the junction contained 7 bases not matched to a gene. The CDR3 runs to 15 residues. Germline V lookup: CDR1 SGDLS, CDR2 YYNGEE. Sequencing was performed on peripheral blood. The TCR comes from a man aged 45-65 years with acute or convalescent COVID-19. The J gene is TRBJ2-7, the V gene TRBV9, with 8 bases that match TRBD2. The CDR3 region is CASSVSSGSVYEQYF. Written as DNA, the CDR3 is TGTGCCAGCAGCGTCTCAAGCGGGAGCGTCTACGAGCAGTACTTC.